This entry lists 14 T cell receptor beta chains sequenced from one sample in a study of beta chain features in type 1 diabetes (dated by TCRdb to 2016 to 2018). Receptor libraries were prepared by the immunoSEQ multiplex PCR assay. The High Capacity cDNA Reverse Transcription Kit was used to reverse transcribe all of the isolated RNA, meaning that expressed TCRB transcripts were what got sequenced. TCRdb obtained this table from immuneACCESS and retained in-frame rearrangements with V and J assigned. These tables miss some clones; where compared with another copy, unresolved V genes account for less than half of the shortfall, and the remainder is unexplained. The sample data list hundreds of thousands of clones, and less than 20% of these were observed just once. More than 0.08% of the sample is held by the ten biggest clonotypes. Source material: naive CD4+ T cells from blood. In light of the paper, this sample's cell subset or site label describes: true naive CD4+ T cells. All receptors come from a man between 18 and 29 years old in good health.

The chain employs TRBV7-9 and TRBJ2-2, with D perhaps being TRBD1 or TRBD2 (5 bases each). This CDR3 is 14 amino acids long. Germline CDR1 is SEHNR and CDR2 is FQNEAQ (reference sequence). Between the trimmed V and J ends, which lost 6 bases and 3 bases, there was a span of 11 bases. As DNA, the CDR3 is TGTGCCAGCAGTAACCTGGGGGACACCGGGGAGCTGTTTTTT. Translation gives CASSNLGDTGELFF.

V gene TRBV9 combines with J gene TRBJ1-1, with TRBD1 matching 7 bases. The CDR3 is made up of 14 amino acids. The junction had 4 bases not matched to a gene; V was cut back by 0 bases and J by 5 bases. The germline gives CDR1 SGDLS, CDR2 YYNGEE. CDR3 protein: CASSVEGRGTEAFF. In DNA, the CDR3 is TGTGCCAGCAGCGTAGAGGGCAGGGGGACTGAAGCTTTCTTT.

Details on this clone: This specimen includes other DNA sequences encoding the same CDR3. The chain recombines TRBV30 with TRBJ2-7; no firm D call. This CDR3 has 11 residues. The V end was cut by 2 bases, the J end by 1 base, with 3 bases between. Germline lookup yields CDR1 GTSNPN and CDR2 SVGIG (reference sequence). DNA for the CDR3: TGTGCCTGGAGTACTTCCTACGAGCAGTACTTC. It translates to CAWSTSYEQYF.

The chain employs TRBV2 and TRBJ2-2; D is ambiguous. Germline V gene sequence: CDR1 SNHLY, CDR2 FYNNEI. The CDR3 is 12 residues long. V lost 6 bases, J lost 3 bases, and 5 bases lay in between. CDR3 in amino acids: CASRTHTGELFF. Written as DNA, the CDR3 is TGTGCCAGCAGGACCCACACCGGGGAGCTGTTTTTT.

The V and J genes are TRBV29-1 and TRBJ1-3; a weak D match, TRBD1 (6 bases). Germline V lookup: CDR1 SQVTM, CDR2 ANQGSEA. V was clipped by 7 bases and J by 2 bases, with 18 bases between them. The CDR3 sequence is 15 residues long. CDR3 coding DNA: TGCAGCGCGTCCCGGGACAACACAGCTGGAAACACCATATATTTT. Its translation is CSASRDNTAGNTIYF.

This clone came up a few times. The gene calls are TRBV29-1 and TRBJ2-1, with a weak D call TRBD1 (5 bases). Trimming stripped 8 bases from V and 2 bases from J, with 19 bases between. The CDR3 loop spans 15 amino acids. Germline lookup yields CDR1 SQVTM and CDR2 ANQGSEA. The CDR3 region is CSSHPPGLTYNEQFF. The DNA of the CDR3 is TGCAGCTCTCATCCCCCAGGGTTAACCTACAATGAGCAGTTCTTC.

This clone occurred a few times. This chain links TRBV7-2 with TRBJ2-3; D perhaps matches TRBD2 (6 bases). The germline gives CDR1 SGHTA, CDR2 FQGNSA. CDR3 length equals 15 residues. V lost 3 bases and J lost 1, with 11 bases in between. The DNA for the CDR3 is TGTGCCAGCAGCTTGAGACAGCGGGGCACAGATACGCAGTATTTT. Its protein product is CASSLRQRGTDTQYF.

This clone was counted only a few times. This chain joins TRBV7-9 and TRBJ1-2, with 9 bases fitting TRBD1. Losses at the gene ends were 5 bases for V and 8 bases for J; bases not matched to a gene: 15. CDR1 is SEHNR and CDR2 is FQNEAQ in the germline V gene (reference sequence). The CDR3 is made up of 16 amino acids. In DNA, the CDR3 is TGTGCCAGCAGCCCAGGCCTAGCACAGGGGGCGGACGGCTACACCTTC. Its translation: CASSPGLAQGADGYTF. The entire variable domain, with the rest obtained from reference TRBV7-9 and TRBJ1-2, is as follows: DTGVSQNPRHKITKRGQNVTFRCDPISEHNRLYWYRQTLGQGPEFLTYFQNEAQLEKSRLLSDRFSAERPKGSFSTLEIQRTEQGDSAMYLCASSPGLAQGADGYTFGSGTRLTVV.

This clone was seen a handful of times. V and J are TRBV9 and TRBJ2-7, with D unclear. In germline, CDR1 is SGDLS, CDR2 YYNGEE. The CDR3 runs to 15 residues. Trimming stripped 3 bases from V and 2 bases from J, with 15 bases between. The CDR3 region is CASSAGPVSTYEQYF. For the CDR3, the DNA is TGTGCCAGCAGCGCGGGCCCAGTCTCCACCTACGAGCAGTACTTC. The full variable domain, with the rest looked up from reference TRBV9 and TRBJ2-7, is DSGVTQTPKHLITATGQRVTLRCSPRSGDLSVYWYQQSLDQGLQFLIQYYNGEERAKGNILERFSAQQFPDLHSELNLSSLELGDSALYFCASSAGPVSTYEQYFGPGTRLTVT.

This chain links TRBV20-1 with TRBJ2-7; D unclear. The germline V gene has CDR1 DFQATT and CDR2 SNEGSKA (reference sequence). This CDR3 is 9 amino acids long. With 7 bases removed from V and 3 bases from J, the gap between germline ends came to 4 bases. CDR3 region: CSVGYEQYF. CDR3 nucleotide sequence: TGCAGTGTTGGCTACGAGCAGTACTTC.

V is TRBV4-1 and J is TRBJ2-7; 8 nucleotides match TRBD1. In germline, CDR1 is MGHRA, CDR2 YSYEKL. CDR3 size: 14 residues. V lost 4 bases to trimming and J lost 0 bases; unmatched junction nucleotides: 2. Here the CDR3 DNA reads TGCGCCAGCAGCCTACAGGGGGGCTCCTACGAGCAGTACTTC. Encoded protein: CASSLQGGSYEQYF.

This clone occurred a few times. The gene calls are TRBV4-2 and TRBJ2-3, with 7 bases fitting TRBD2. This CDR3 spans 18 amino acids. CDR1 and CDR2 from the germline V gene are LGHNA and YNFKEQ. V dropped 0 bases and J dropped 0; count of bases not matched to a gene: 9. Written as DNA, the CDR3 is TGTGCCAGCAGCCAAGATCATAGGCGGGGGTCCAGCACAGATACGCAGTATTTT. It is translated as CASSQDHRRGSSTDTQYF.

The table lists this clone with a few counts. This chain joins TRBV5-1 and TRBJ1-3; no reliable D call. Looked up from germline, CDR1 is SGHRS and CDR2 is YFSETQ. Between the trimmed V and J ends, which lost 1 base and 4 bases, there was a span of 12 bases. The CDR3 is 15 residues long. The CDR3 spells CASSLNSAGGNTIYF. CDR3 nucleotide sequence: TGCGCCAGCAGCTTGAATTCGGCGGGAGGAAACACCATATATTTT.

The V call is TRBV19, the J call TRBJ2-1; 11 positions agree with TRBD1. The J segment lost 6 bases and the V segment lost 5 bases, leaving 9 bases of the junction unmatched. Germline CDR1 is LNHDA and CDR2 is SQIVND (reference sequence). The CDR3 is 16 amino acids. CDR3 region: CASSPLGQGVSNEQFF. The CDR3 coding sequence is TGTGCCAGTAGTCCATTGGGACAGGGGGTTAGCAATGAGCAGTTCTTC.